Below, 7 T cell receptor beta chains from the same sample are listed, as sequenced in a study of blood T cells in healthy people across ages (dated by TCRdb to the mid-2010s). The library was prepared using 5' RACE. The instrument was an Illumina HiSeq 2500. The second PCR ran for roughly 6 to 11 cycles and used a J-beta primer mix along with a sample-barcoded 5' primer. The public reads were reprocessed in TCRdb via fastp at Q25 and MiXCR, keeping in-frame beta chains. Entries that share a CDR3 protein sequence are merged under the most common genes and DNA. The table for this sample lists roughly 1.7 million distinct CDR3 sequences; roughly 32% of them were counted only once. About 11% of the sample goes to the ten largest clones. Sequenced input: blood. These receptors came from a woman under 40 in good health.

V is TRBV7-3 and J is TRBJ1-4; a weak D match, TRBD1 (6 bases). This CDR3 has 14 amino acids. From germline, CDR1 is SGHTA and CDR2 FQGTGA. Deletions cut 5 bases from V and 11 bases from J, with 18 bases between. The CDR3 DNA is TGTGCCAGCAGCCCGGGACACCGACGCGGGAAACTGTTTTTT. Translation: CASSPGHRRGKLFF.

The chain links TRBV20-1 to TRBJ2-1; TRBD2 aligns across 7 bases. CDR1 DFQATT and CDR2 SNEGSKA come from the germline V gene (reference sequence). The CDR3 totals 14 residues. Germline trimming cut 5 bases from V and 8 bases from J; bases unmatched to any gene: 12. This CDR3 is CSALEGLVGDEQFF. The CDR3 bases are TGCAGTGCTCTGGAAGGACTAGTTGGCGATGAGCAGTTCTTC.

As for this clonotype: Mismatch with germline at one junction end may stem from a read error. Here the CDR3 reads CASSFNREGPDTRYF. Here the CDR3 DNA reads TGTGCCAGCAGTTTTAACCGGGAGGGCCCCGATACGCGGTATTTT. The V call is TRBV27, the J call TRBJ2-3, with 8 bases identical to TRBD2. The CDR3 runs 15 residues. The V gene's germline CDR1 is MNHEY and CDR2 SMNVEV (reference sequence).

The chain uses TRBV4-1 and TRBJ1-1; TRBD1 might be the D (6 bases). The CDR3 runs 14 residues. Trimming removed 6 bases from V and 1 base from J, with 12 bases in between. In germline, CDR1 is MGHRA, CDR2 YSYEKL. CDR3 amino acids: CASRPTGRNTEAFF. The CDR3 DNA reads TGCGCCAGCAGGCCCACAGGGAGGAACACTGAAGCTTTCTTT.

The CDR3 loop is CASSTDLGLAGLETQYF. In DNA, the CDR3 is TGTGCCAGCAGCACAGATCTGGGACTAGCGGGGTTAGAGACCCAGTACTTC. J is TRBJ2-5 and V is TRBV7-8, with TRBD2 matching 13 bases. The trim removed 5 bases at V and 4 bases at J, leaving 10 bases unmatched. CDR1 and CDR2 from the germline V gene are SGHVS and FQNEAQ. The CDR3 contains 17 residues.

This clonotype was found a few times. One end of the junction fails to match germline, which may point to a read error. The rearrangement uses TRBV20-1 and TRBJ2-3, with TRBD2 as a possible D gene (6 bases). Germline CDR1 DFQATT, CDR2 SNEGSKA (reference sequence). This CDR3 is built from 14 residues. The CDR3 here is CSAPLGGTTDTRYF. As DNA, the CDR3 is TGCAGTGCCCCCCTCGGGGGAACAACAGATACGCGGTATTTT.

This clonotype was recorded only once. This CDR3 reads CASSPSKGSYNEQFF. Written as DNA, the CDR3 is TGTGCCAGCAGCCCATCGAAAGGCTCCTACAATGAGCAGTTCTTC. The J gene is TRBJ2-1, the V gene TRBV7-9; D is ambiguous. Germline V gene data show CDR1 as SEHNR and CDR2 as FQNEAQ (reference sequence). Deletions cut 5 bases from V and 0 bases from J, with 11 bases between. The CDR3 spans 15 residues.